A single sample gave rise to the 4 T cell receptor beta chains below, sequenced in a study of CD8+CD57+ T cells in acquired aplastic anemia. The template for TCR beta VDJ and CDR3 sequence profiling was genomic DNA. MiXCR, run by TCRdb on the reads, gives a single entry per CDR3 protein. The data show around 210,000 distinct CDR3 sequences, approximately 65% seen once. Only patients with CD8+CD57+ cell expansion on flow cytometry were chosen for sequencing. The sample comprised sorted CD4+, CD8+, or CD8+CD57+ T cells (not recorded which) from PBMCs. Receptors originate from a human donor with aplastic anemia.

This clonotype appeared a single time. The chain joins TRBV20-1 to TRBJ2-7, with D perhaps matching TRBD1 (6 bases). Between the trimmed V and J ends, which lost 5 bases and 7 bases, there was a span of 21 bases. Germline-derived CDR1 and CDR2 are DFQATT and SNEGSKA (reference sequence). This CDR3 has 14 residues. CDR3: CSAYPGASSIEQYF. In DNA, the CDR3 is TGCAGTGCTTATCCAGGGGCAAGCTCAATAGAGCAGTACTTC.

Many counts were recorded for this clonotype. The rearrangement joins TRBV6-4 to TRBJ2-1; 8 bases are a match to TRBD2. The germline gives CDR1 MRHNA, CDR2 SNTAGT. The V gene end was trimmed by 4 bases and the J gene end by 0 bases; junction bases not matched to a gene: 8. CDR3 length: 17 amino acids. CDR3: CASSVLAGPSSYNEQFF. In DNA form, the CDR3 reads TGTGCCAGCAGTGTTCTAGCGGGTCCGAGCTCCTACAATGAGCAGTTCTTC.

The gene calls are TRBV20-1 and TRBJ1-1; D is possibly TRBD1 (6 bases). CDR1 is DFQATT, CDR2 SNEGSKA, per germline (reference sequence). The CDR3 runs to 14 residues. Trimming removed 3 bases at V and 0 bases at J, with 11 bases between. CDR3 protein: CSARAGAMNTEAFF. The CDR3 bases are TGCAGTGCTAGGGCAGGGGCTATGAACACTGAAGCTTTCTTT.

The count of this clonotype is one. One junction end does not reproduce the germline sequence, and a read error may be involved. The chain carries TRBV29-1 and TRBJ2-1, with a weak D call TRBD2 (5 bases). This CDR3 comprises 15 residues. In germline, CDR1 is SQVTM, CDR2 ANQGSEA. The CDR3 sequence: CSVGVATQRYKEQFF. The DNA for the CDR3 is TGCAGCGTTGGGGTAGCGACCCAACGTTACAAAGAGCAGTTCTTC.